This T cell receptor (beta chain) was identified during a study of monozygotic twins with cystic fibrosis. About the research overall: Library input was around 2.8 micrograms of fragmented DNA, with about 15 PCR cycles.

From germline, CDR1 is MNHNS and CDR2 SASEGT. V lost 6 bases to trimming and J lost 0 bases; unmatched junction nucleotides: 6. The CDR3 has 15 amino acids. The study, taken as a whole, reports: Co-twins had the most similar V usage for 13 of 16 pairs, J for 8. Median Simpson clonality of approximately 0.01 suggested naive T cells predominated.

In the case of this clone: Its antigen is still unknown.

The assay was immunoSEQ multiplex PCR, and TCRdb's table has in-frame clones only and misses some. The repertoire holds about 36,000 clones, with approximately 87% as singletons. The sequenced sample was blood. The V gene is TRBV6-1, the J gene TRBJ2-7; TRBD1 matches 9 bases. The source of this sequence is a girl between 2 and 10 years old with cystic fibrosis. The DNA of the CDR3 is TGTGCCAGCAGCCCCCGGGACAGGGCCTCCTACGAGCAGTACTTC. Protein product: CASSPRDRASYEQYF.